Described below is a single T cell receptor beta chain sequence and its context. Its antigen remains undetermined. The record has no base qualities; no much larger clone is one base away. The sample originates from a study of shared clonotypes between healthy human individuals (TCRdb year 2020). Looking at the study overall: A couple of women and three men aged 18 to 49 years were included in the cohort. For each donor, three plates each were used for CD4 naive and CD4 memory, two plates were used for CD8 naive, and one plate was used for CD8 memory. The study deeply sequenced blood TCR repertoires of about 5 healthy adults to estimate repertoire size and the extent of clonotype sharing between individuals. To increase sequencing depth and limit assay-specific biases, different laboratories used diverse techniques to prepare libraries and sequence TCR repertoires. Per donor, leukapheresis produced somewhere between about 0.94 and 10 billion PBMCs.

The germline V gene specifies LGHNA as CDR1 and YSLEER as CDR2. Taken from cysteine to phenylalanine, the CDR3 has 13 residues. Here the CDR3 DNA is all that survives: 39 bases in frame from base 1. V and J are truncated by 3 bases and 8 bases respectively, leaving an intervening sequence of 10 bases. For the CD8 naive samples, CD45RO-negative cells were positively selected for CCR7, yielding a CD45RA+CCR7+ population from which TemRA cells were excluded. The donors were healthy, HIV-negative adults with no recently reported acute infections or vaccinations. Every donor was a Caucasian adult living in Nashville, Tennessee, USA. Blood was obtained by leukapheresis, after which PBMCs were separated by Ficoll-Histopaque density gradient centrifugation and cryopreserved in liquid nitrogen vapor phase. Analytical flow cytometry was used to check the purity and quantity of each magnetically sorted T cell population. From each sorted fraction, genomic DNA was isolated and quantified by UV absorbance on a Nanodrop 2000c.

Using the deep immunoSEQ assay, TCR CDR3 regions were amplified from genomic DNA by multiplex PCR. Extracted genomic DNA from each cell subset was spread evenly across all wells of several immunoSEQ 96-well plates, with each plate serving as a replicate. Each replicate PCR for sorted subsets received about 0.2 ug genomic DNA, equal to tens of thousands of T cell genomes. Purified libraries were measured with a Qubit 3.0 fluorometer, size-checked on a Bioanalyzer 2100, and measured again with the KAPA Library Quantification kit. A separate single-read 150-cycle Illumina NextSeq 550 flow cell was used to sequence each immunoSEQ 96-well plate. On the study's bioinformatics: Because the immunoSEQ output included only junctional sequences and no quality scores, the filtering could not be the same as the filtering used for full-length reads. To assign V/J genes and CDR3, sequences were annotated using PyIR, a Python wrapper for IgBLAST v1.9, with IMGT germline references. Any read was removed if the V/J assignment was weak (E-value above 1e-6), the CDR3 was missing, or the read contained stop codons, out-of-frame junctions, or ambiguous translated residues. V3J clonotypes were defined as sequences sharing the same inferred V gene, J gene, and CDR3 amino acid sequence. To compute the percentage overlap between repertoires, the number of shared unique clonotypes was divided by the size of the smaller repertoire. Richness of each repertoire was evaluated using RTK rarefaction, the Chao1 estimator, and Recon v2.1 estimates of unobserved clonotypes. OLGA was used to compute generation probabilities for all TCRbeta clonotypes that the gDNA method yielded from a handful of donors. Here the immuneACCESS table is served through TCRdb, limited to in-frame sequences with V and J called. Missing clones are a known gap in these copies; in checked studies unresolved V genes cover under half, and the rest lacks a known reason. V and J calls and clone size come straight from that table; D and trimming were deduced from the DNA. The sample contains about 2 million clones, approximately 94% of them found a single time. The ten biggest clones cover around 1% of the sample.

What the study reported, not specific to this receptor: Sampling was restricted to blood, and TCR repertoires in tissue are likely to differ from TCR repertoires in blood. Compared with non-shared clonotypes, the clonotypes found in all four sorted-subset donors had higher generation probabilities. When a few donors were compared, the shared fraction of clonotypes was around 4.6% for naive CD4, 3.5% to 4% for naive CD8, about 2.4% for memory CD4, and about 0.36% for memory CD8. Naive subsets generally had larger estimated clonotype richness than memory subsets. Based on pairwise subsampling, the degree of clonotype sharing among donors was expected to be affected by sequencing depth. Rarefaction of sorted-subset datasets indicated incomplete sequencing despite the large sequencing depth. The genetic and exposure-history diversity represented was limited by the small number of donors.

The V and J segments used are TRBV4-3 and TRBJ2-2; the D segment could be TRBD2, given 6 matching bases. The receptor was isolated from a man aged 18-30 years in good health. The sequenced sample consisted of naive CD8+ T cells sorted from blood. The cell subset or site label, as the study defines it: CD45RA+CCR7+. The CDR3 in this case is CASSHLGGGELFF. The DNA reads as follows: TGCGCCAGCAGCCATCTAGGAGGGGGGGAGCTGTTTTTT.